This is a list of T cell receptor beta chains from one sample in a study of T-cell memory formation after mild COVID-19. TCRdb redid the calling of the 5' RACE reads with MiXCR, one entry per CDR3 protein. This table holds about 260,000 distinct CDR3 sequences, 8% to 9% found once. Sequences were obtained from PBMCs or a T cell subset sorted from them (not recorded which). The origin of the receptors is a man in his late teens or twenties who had mild COVID-19 (a few samples of this study predate the infection). Cell type and time point are not known. Both conserved end residues are part of each CDR3. The order of the fields is CDR3 protein, CDR3 DNA, clone size, J gene, V gene, D gene. A D gene is named only where the DNA matches it firmly. Size tells how often a clone was seen (once, few, many) or the class of an expanded clone, and some rows leave it out.

CDR3 protein: CASSLDLAVTSGYF
CDR3 DNA: TGTGCCAGCAGCTTAGATCTTGCCGTTACCTCGGGGTATTTT
clone size: .
J gene: TRBJ2-3
V gene: TRBV7-2
D gene: .

CDR3 protein: CARRNIQYF
CDR3 DNA: TGTGCCCGAAGAAACATTCAGTACTTC
clone size: few
J gene: TRBJ2-4
V gene: TRBV24-1
D gene: .

CDR3 protein: CASNPVPDTQYF
CDR3 DNA: TGTGCCAGCAATCCAGTCCCAGATACGCAGTATTTT
clone size: few
J gene: TRBJ2-3
V gene: TRBV2
D gene: .

CDR3 protein: CATSRPGGVADTQYF
CDR3 DNA: TGTGCCACCAGCAGGCCTGGGGGGGTCGCAGATACGCAGTATTTT
clone size: .
J gene: TRBJ2-3
V gene: TRBV15
D gene: TRBD2

CDR3 protein: CSTMTRSNAGELFF
CDR3 DNA: TGCAGTACAATGACCCGTTCGAACGCCGGGGAGCTGTTTTTT
clone size: .
J gene: TRBJ2-2
V gene: TRBV20-1
D gene: .

CDR3 protein: CASSLRRGRSEQYF
CDR3 DNA: TGTGCCAGCAGTTTACGGCGGGGCCGGTCCGAGCAGTACTTC
clone size: few
J gene: TRBJ2-7
V gene: TRBV12-3/TRBV12-4
D gene: .

CDR3 protein: CASSEGSTSGGTDTQYF
CDR3 DNA: TGTGCCAGCAGTGAAGGTAGTACTAGCGGGGGAACAGATACGCAGTATTTT
clone size: .
J gene: TRBJ2-3
V gene: TRBV6-1
D gene: TRBD2

CDR3 protein: CASSQRRDNYNEQFF
CDR3 DNA: TGCGCCAGCAGCCAACGACGGGACAACTACAATGAGCAGTTCTTC
clone size: .
J gene: TRBJ2-1
V gene: TRBV5-1
D gene: .

CDR3 protein: CASSLAERGSTDTQYF
CDR3 DNA: TGCGCCAGCAGCTTAGCGGAGCGGGGGAGCACAGATACGCAGTATTTT
clone size: .
J gene: TRBJ2-3
V gene: TRBV5-1
D gene: TRBD2

CDR3 protein: CASRPDPNTEAFF
CDR3 DNA: TGCGCCAGCAGGCCAGATCCGAACACTGAAGCTTTCTTT
clone size: .
J gene: TRBJ1-1
V gene: TRBV5-1
D gene: .

CDR3 protein: CASRRGQGEQPQHF
CDR3 DNA: TGTGCCAGCAGACGAGGACAGGGGGAGCAGCCCCAGCATTTT
clone size: few
J gene: TRBJ1-5
V gene: TRBV12-3/TRBV12-4
D gene: TRBD1

CDR3 protein: CASSPGPAPNYGYTF
CDR3 DNA: TGTGCCAGCAGCCCAGGGCCCGCTCCTAACTATGGCTACACCTTC
clone size: few
J gene: TRBJ1-2
V gene: TRBV28
D gene: .

CDR3 protein: CASKRGYEVQPQHF
CDR3 DNA: TGTGCCAGCAAGAGGGGATATGAAGTGCAGCCCCAGCATTTT
clone size: few
J gene: TRBJ1-5
V gene: TRBV28
D gene: .

CDR3 protein: CASSERGMGTGELFF
CDR3 DNA: TGTGCCAGCAGCGAGCGGGGTATGGGCACCGGGGAGCTGTTTTTT
clone size: few
J gene: TRBJ2-2
V gene: TRBV9
D gene: TRBD2

CDR3 protein: CASSEFGNTDTQYF
CDR3 DNA: TGCGCCAGCAGTGAGTTCGGGAACACAGATACGCAGTATTTT
clone size: few
J gene: TRBJ2-3
V gene: TRBV10-2
D gene: .

CDR3 protein: CSAKVPGMDTGELFF
CDR3 DNA: TGCAGTGCTAAGGTTCCTGGGATGGACACCGGGGAGCTGTTTTTT
clone size: .
J gene: TRBJ2-2
V gene: TRBV20-1
D gene: .

CDR3 protein: CASRDVQGMAEAFF
CDR3 DNA: TGTGCCAGCAGAGATGTACAGGGGATGGCTGAAGCTTTCTTT
clone size: .
J gene: TRBJ1-1
V gene: TRBV6-2/TRBV6-3
D gene: TRBD1

CDR3 protein: CASSRRQDNEKLFF
CDR3 DNA: TGCGCCAGCAGCCGTAGACAGGATAATGAAAAACTGTTTTTT
clone size: .
J gene: TRBJ1-4
V gene: TRBV5-1
D gene: .

CDR3 protein: CASSESGGADTQYF
CDR3 DNA: TGTGCCAGCAGTGAAAGCGGGGGGGCAGATACGCAGTATTTT
clone size: .
J gene: TRBJ2-3
V gene: TRBV6-1
D gene: TRBD2

CDR3 protein: CASSQDSGGEKLFF
CDR3 DNA: TGCGCCAGCAGCCAAGATTCAGGGGGTGAAAAACTGTTTTTT
clone size: .
J gene: TRBJ1-4
V gene: TRBV4-1
D gene: TRBD1

CDR3 protein: CASSPRIGTSTDTQYF
CDR3 DNA: TGTGCCAGCAGCCCCCGGATAGGGACGAGCACAGATACGCAGTATTTT
clone size: few
J gene: TRBJ2-3
V gene: TRBV9
D gene: .

CDR3 protein: CASSLTGLAGEQYF
CDR3 DNA: TGCGCCAGCAGCCTTACGGGACTAGCGGGCGAGCAGTACTTC
clone size: many
J gene: TRBJ2-7
V gene: TRBV5-1
D gene: TRBD2

CDR3 protein: CASSLGRPDTQYF
CDR3 DNA: TGTGCCAGCAGCTTAGGGAGACCAGATACGCAGTATTTT
clone size: .
J gene: TRBJ2-3
V gene: TRBV7-2
D gene: .

CDR3 protein: CASSLGMVGDGANVLTF
CDR3 DNA: TGTGCCAGCAGCTTAGGGATGGTCGGAGATGGGGCCAACGTCCTGACTTTC
clone size: few
J gene: TRBJ2-6
V gene: TRBV11-2
D gene: .

CDR3 protein: CAIKGTAYNEQFF
CDR3 DNA: TGTGCCATCAAAGGGACAGCCTACAATGAGCAGTTCTTC
clone size: .
J gene: TRBJ2-1
V gene: TRBV10-3
D gene: TRBD1

CDR3 protein: CASSYSHSTDTQYF
CDR3 DNA: TGTGCCAGCAGTTACTCACATAGCACAGATACGCAGTATTTT
clone size: .
J gene: TRBJ2-3
V gene: TRBV6-5
D gene: .

CDR3 protein: CASSLESRYNEQFF
CDR3 DNA: TGTGCCAGCAGCTTAGAATCCAGGTACAATGAGCAGTTCTTC
clone size: .
J gene: TRBJ2-1
V gene: TRBV11-2
D gene: .

CDR3 protein: CASSQEIGGVGNQPQHF
CDR3 DNA: TGCGCCAGCAGCCAAGAGATCGGGGGTGTAGGCAATCAGCCCCAGCATTTT
clone size: .
J gene: TRBJ1-5
V gene: TRBV4-3
D gene: .

CDR3 protein: CSARGRLGELEQKLFF
CDR3 DNA: TGCAGTGCTAGAGGTCGGTTGGGGGAATTGGAGCAAAAACTGTTTTTT
clone size: few
J gene: TRBJ1-4
V gene: TRBV20-1
D gene: .

CDR3 protein: CASSLHGELFF
CDR3 DNA: TGTGCCAGCAGCTTACACGGGGAGCTGTTTTTT
clone size: .
J gene: TRBJ2-2
V gene: TRBV7-3
D gene: .

CDR3 protein: CATGGGPLHTGNTIYF
CDR3 DNA: TGTGCCACCGGGGGTGGGCCCCTTCACACTGGAAACACCATATATTTT
clone size: few
J gene: TRBJ1-3
V gene: TRBV2
D gene: .

CDR3 protein: CSAPDWSKETQYF
CDR3 DNA: TGCAGTGCACCCGACTGGAGCAAGGAGACCCAGTACTTC
clone size: .
J gene: TRBJ2-5
V gene: TRBV20-1
D gene: .

CDR3 protein: CAISERGTSGTKNIQYF
CDR3 DNA: TGTGCCATCAGTGAGAGGGGGACTAGCGGAACCAAAAACATTCAGTACTTC
clone size: .
J gene: TRBJ2-4
V gene: TRBV10-3
D gene: TRBD2

CDR3 protein: CASSSMGQLNTEAFF
CDR3 DNA: TGTGCCAGCAGCTCCATGGGACAGTTGAACACTGAAGCTTTCTTT
clone size: few
J gene: TRBJ1-1
V gene: TRBV9
D gene: TRBD1

CDR3 protein: CASTHHTGGTGELFF
CDR3 DNA: TGTGCCAGCACCCATCATACAGGGGGCACCGGGGAGCTGTTTTTT
clone size: few
J gene: TRBJ2-2
V gene: TRBV12-3/TRBV12-4
D gene: TRBD1

CDR3 protein: CASSQSRGEAIRSPLHF
CDR3 DNA: TGTGCCAGCAGCCAAAGCAGGGGAGAGGCCATACGATCACCCCTCCACTTT
clone size: many
J gene: TRBJ1-6
V gene: TRBV4-2
D gene: .

CDR3 protein: CASSQDRASWYEQYF
CDR3 DNA: TGCGCCAGCAGCCAAGATCGGGCCAGCTGGTACGAGCAGTACTTC
clone size: .
J gene: TRBJ2-7
V gene: TRBV4-3
D gene: .

CDR3 protein: CASSLRSRTDTQYF
CDR3 DNA: TGCGCCAGCAGCTTGCGATCCAGGACAGATACGCAGTATTTT
clone size: .
J gene: TRBJ2-3
V gene: TRBV5-1
D gene: .

CDR3 protein: CASSQENRVGGYTF
CDR3 DNA: TGCGCCAGCAGCCAAGAAAATCGGGTGGGTGGCTACACCTTC
clone size: few
J gene: TRBJ1-2
V gene: TRBV4-1
D gene: .

CDR3 protein: CASTLRDGPGNQPQHF
CDR3 DNA: TGTGCCAGCACCCTAAGGGACGGCCCGGGCAATCAGCCCCAGCATTTT
clone size: few
J gene: TRBJ1-5
V gene: TRBV6-2/TRBV6-3
D gene: .

CDR3 protein: CASSAVGGDTDTQYF
CDR3 DNA: TGCGCCAGCAGTGCTGTCGGGGGGGACACAGATACGCAGTATTTT
clone size: few
J gene: TRBJ2-3
V gene: TRBV10-2
D gene: TRBD2

CDR3 protein: CASQKQGRNTEAFF
CDR3 DNA: TGTGCCAGTCAAAAACAGGGTCGGAACACTGAAGCTTTCTTT
clone size: few
J gene: TRBJ1-1
V gene: TRBV2
D gene: .

CDR3 protein: CATSDWKSGAAGNEQFF
CDR3 DNA: TGTGCCACCAGTGATTGGAAGAGCGGGGCGGCGGGGAATGAGCAGTTCTTC
clone size: few
J gene: TRBJ2-1
V gene: TRBV24-1
D gene: TRBD2

CDR3 protein: CASSFPRDRPYNSPLHF
CDR3 DNA: TGTGCCAGCAGCTTCCCCCGGGACAGACCCTATAATTCACCCCTCCACTTT
clone size: few
J gene: TRBJ1-6
V gene: TRBV7-6
D gene: TRBD1

CDR3 protein: CASSVGSGVPNNEQFF
CDR3 DNA: TGTGCCAGCAGTGTAGGTAGCGGGGTCCCTAACAATGAGCAGTTCTTC
clone size: .
J gene: TRBJ2-1
V gene: TRBV2
D gene: TRBD2

CDR3 protein: CSARYGAQPQHF
CDR3 DNA: TGCAGTGCTAGATATGGGGCCCAGCCCCAGCATTTT
clone size: few
J gene: TRBJ1-5
V gene: TRBV20-1
D gene: .